This T cell receptor beta chain appears in the sequencing data of a study of T cell repertoires in cytomegalovirus infection (dated by TCRdb to about 2019). Describing the broader study: Recently identified HLA-C-restricted CMV epitopes, whose presentation resists viral immunomodulation, were targeted by peptide stimulations together with well-studied HLA-B-restricted epitopes. The HLA type of each donor mattered for the analysis, because public TCR beta signatures pointed to carriage of CMV infection along with the matching HLA type.

Sequencing took place on an Illumina HiSeq 1500. Clones were called with MiXCR by TCRdb after fastp trimmed the public reads at Q25, and only in-frame beta chains were retained. Entries are consolidated by CDR3 protein sequence, retaining the most common genes and DNA. The sample contains approximately 1,000,000 distinct CDR3 sequences, 31% of them found a single time. The ten largest clonotypes hold around 15% of the sample. This clonotype was counted only a few times. Its binding antigen is unknown. Per-nucleotide qualities are absent, and no much larger clonotype sits a single base away. The germline V gene (reference sequence) sets CDR1 to LNHDA and CDR2 to SQIVND. The V end gives up 9 bases and the J end 8 bases, leaving 7 bases in the junction not matched to a gene. The CDR3 runs 12 amino acids, cysteine and phenylalanine included. Only CDR3 DNA is held: 36 bases, read in frame from base 1. The sample's treatment or condition label, in plain terms: in vitro stimulation with specific CMV peptide epitopes to enrich CMV-specific T cells.

Overall results and qualifications from the work: In the ex vivo response, HLA-C-restricted CMV-specific TCR beta clonotypes were dominant, and in two of eight donors the single most frequent clonotype came from this HLA-C-restricted group. In both this cohort and an independent cohort of several hundred donors, the cumulative frequency of public TCR beta family members distinguished carriers of CMV infection plus the relevant HLA type.

The rearranged segments are TRBV19 and TRBJ1-2; the central 9 bases match TRBD1. Sequencing used cultured CD8+ T cells from PBMCs, obtained from culture after CMV antigen stimulation. The receptor was isolated from a human donor in good health (CMV status not recorded). Some clones in this sample may be carry-over from other donors' samples. The CDR3 protein is CASNRGLDGYTF. The DNA sequence is TGTGCCAGCAACAGGGGGCTCGACGGCTACACCTTC.